This is a list of T cell receptor beta chains from one sample in a study of type 1 and type 2 diabetes patients. TCRdb recomputed calls from the multiplex PCR reads with MiXCR, one row per CDR3 protein. The data show around 300,000 distinct CDR3 sequences, approximately 50% seen once. Sequenced sample: peripheral blood mononuclear cells (PBMCs). The receptor source for this set is a man aged 18 to 29 with type 2 diabetes. CDR3s include the opening cysteine and the closing phenylalanine or tryptophan. A D gene is named only where the DNA matches it firmly. Clone size is given for some rows only: seen once, a few or many times, or a class if the clone is expanded.

D gene | J gene | V gene | clone size | CDR3 protein | CDR3 DNA
- | TRBJ2-2 | TRBV7-3 | - | CASSLDLTNTGELFF | TGTGCCAGCAGCTTAGACTTAACGAACACCGGGGAGCTGTTTTTT
- | TRBJ2-5 | TRBV15 | - | CATSKGGRQETQYF | TGTGCCACCAGCAAGGGGGGGAGACAAGAGACCCAGTACTTC
TRBD1 | TRBJ1-2 | TRBV27 | few | CASSLSTGDYGYTF | TGTGCCAGCAGTTTATCGACAGGGGACTATGGCTACACCTTC
TRBD1 | TRBJ2-2 | TRBV29-1 | - | CSVDPGQSYTGELFF | TGCAGTGTTGACCCGGGACAGAGTTACACCGGGGAGCTGTTTTTT
- | TRBJ1-1 | TRBV19 | - | CASSIRAGSTEAFF | TGTGCCAGTAGTATAAGGGCAGGGAGCACTGAAGCTTTCTTT
TRBD1 | TRBJ2-6 | TRBV6-5 | few | CASSSQGSGANVLTF | TGTGCCAGCAGTTCACAGGGGTCTGGGGCCAACGTCCTGACTTTC
- | TRBJ1-5 | TRBV11-3 | - | CASSLIRLAGASDTQPQHF | TGTGCCAGCAGCTTAATCAGACTGGCGGGGGCTTCCGATACTCAGCCCCAGCATTTT
- | TRBJ2-3 | TRBV5-1 | few | CASRKNRASTDTQYF | TGCGCCAGCAGAAAAAACAGGGCTAGCACAGATACGCAGTATTTT
- | TRBJ2-5 | TRBV28 | few | CASNPGGGETQYF | TGTGCCAGCAATCCCGGGGGAGGAGAGACCCAGTACTTC
TRBD2 | TRBJ2-1 | TRBV19 | - | CASSIDGTSGRENEQFF | TGTGCCAGTAGTATAGATGGGACTAGCGGGAGGGAGAATGAGCAGTTCTTC
TRBD1 | TRBJ1-2 | TRBV5-1 | - | CASRAGTGDGYTF | TGCGCCAGCAGGGCCGGGACAGGGGATGGCTACACCTTC
TRBD2 | TRBJ2-7 | TRBV28 | - | CASSSPAAGVEYEQYF | TGTGCCAGCAGTTCCCCCGCGGCGGGGGTGGAATACGAGCAGTACTTC
- | TRBJ1-2 | TRBV27 | few | CASILGGSGGYTF | TGTGCCAGCATCCTCGGGGGGTCGGGTGGCTACACCTTC
TRBD2 | TRBJ2-2 | TRBV2 | - | CASSSSGTNTGELFF | TGTGCCAGCAGTTCTAGCGGAACGAACACCGGGGAGCTGTTTTTT
- | TRBJ2-7 | TRBV7-9 | - | CASSVLARNEQYF | TGTGCCAGCAGTGTGCTAGCCCGGAACGAGCAGTACTTC
TRBD1 | TRBJ1-6 | TRBV27 | - | CASSIAGGDNSPLHF | TGTGCCAGCAGTATTGCAGGGGGAGATAATTCACCCCTCCACTTT
- | TRBJ1-2 | TRBV20-1 | - | CSAREPQRFWNGYTF | TGCAGTGCTAGAGAACCGCAGCGATTTTGGAATGGCTACACCTTC
- | TRBJ1-4 | TRBV5-1 | - | CASSPHSATNEKLFF | TGCGCCAGCAGCCCCCACAGTGCAACTAATGAAAAACTGTTTTTT